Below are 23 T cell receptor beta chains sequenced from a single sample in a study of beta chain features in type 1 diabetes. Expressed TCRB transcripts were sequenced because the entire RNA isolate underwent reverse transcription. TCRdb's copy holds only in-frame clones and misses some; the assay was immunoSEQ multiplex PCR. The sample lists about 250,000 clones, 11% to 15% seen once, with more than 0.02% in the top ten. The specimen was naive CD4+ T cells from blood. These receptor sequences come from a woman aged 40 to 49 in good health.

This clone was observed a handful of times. The CDR3 nucleotides are TGTGCCAGCAGCTTCAGGGTCCAGGAGACCCAGTACTTC. Translating it yields CASSFRVQETQYF. The J gene is TRBJ2-5, the V gene TRBV7-6, with a possible D match to TRBD1 (5 bases). The V end was cut by 3 bases, the J end by 5 bases, with 10 bases between. Germline V lookup: CDR1 SGHVS, CDR2 FNYEAQ. The length of the CDR3 is 13 residues. Variable domain in full (rest from reference TRBV7-6 and TRBJ2-5): GAGVSQSPRYKVTKRGQDVALRCDPISGHVSLYWYRQALGQGPEFLTYFNYEAQQDKSGLPNDRFSAERPEGSISTLTIQRTEQRDSAMYRCASSFRVQETQYFGPGTRLLVL.

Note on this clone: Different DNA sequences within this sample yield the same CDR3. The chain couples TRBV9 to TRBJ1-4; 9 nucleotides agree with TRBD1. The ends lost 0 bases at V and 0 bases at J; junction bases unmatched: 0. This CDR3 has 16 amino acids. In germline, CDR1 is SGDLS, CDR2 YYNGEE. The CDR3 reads CASSVGTGATNEKLFF. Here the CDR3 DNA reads TGTGCCAGCAGCGTAGGGACAGGGGCAACTAATGAAAAACTGTTTTTT.

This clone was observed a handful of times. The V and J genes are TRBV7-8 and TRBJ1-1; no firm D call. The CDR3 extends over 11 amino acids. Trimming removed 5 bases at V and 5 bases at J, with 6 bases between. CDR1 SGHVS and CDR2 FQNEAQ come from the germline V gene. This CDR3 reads CASSPRTEAFF. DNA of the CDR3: TGTGCCAGCAGCCCGAGAACTGAAGCTTTCTTT. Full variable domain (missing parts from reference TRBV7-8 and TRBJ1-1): GAGVSQSPRYKVAKRGQDVALRCDPISGHVSLFWYQQALGQGPEFLTYFQNEAQLDKSGLPSDRFFAERPEGSVSTLKIQRTQQEDSAVYLCASSPRTEAFFGQGTRLTVV.

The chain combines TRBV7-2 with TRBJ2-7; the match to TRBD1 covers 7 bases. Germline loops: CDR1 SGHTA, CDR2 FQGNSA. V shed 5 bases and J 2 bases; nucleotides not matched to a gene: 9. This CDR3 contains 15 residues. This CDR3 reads CASSRPGTVAYEQYF. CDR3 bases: TGTGCCAGCAGCCGCCCCGGGACAGTCGCCTACGAGCAGTACTTC.

The CDR3 sequence: CASSPTSSGANVLTF. CDR3 sequence (DNA): TGTGCCAGCAGCCCCACAAGCTCTGGGGCCAACGTCCTGACTTTC. V is TRBV6-1 and J is TRBJ2-6; no clear D. Germline CDR1 and CDR2: MNHNS and SASEGT. The CDR3 is 15 amino acids. Trimming shortened V by 6 bases and J by 0 bases, and 9 bases separated the two germline ends.

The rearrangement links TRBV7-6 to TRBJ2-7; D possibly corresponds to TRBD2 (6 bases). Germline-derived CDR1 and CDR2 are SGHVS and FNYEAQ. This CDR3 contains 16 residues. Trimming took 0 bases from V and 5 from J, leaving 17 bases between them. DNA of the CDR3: TGTGCCAGCAGCTTAGCGGCCAGGCCATGGGGGGACGAGCAGTACTTC. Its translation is CASSLAARPWGDEQYF. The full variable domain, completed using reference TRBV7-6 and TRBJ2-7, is GAGVSQSPRYKVTKRGQDVALRCDPISGHVSLYWYRQALGQGPEFLTYFNYEAQQDKSGLPNDRFSAERPEGSISTLTIQRTEQRDSAMYRCASSLAARPWGDEQYFGPGTRLTVT.

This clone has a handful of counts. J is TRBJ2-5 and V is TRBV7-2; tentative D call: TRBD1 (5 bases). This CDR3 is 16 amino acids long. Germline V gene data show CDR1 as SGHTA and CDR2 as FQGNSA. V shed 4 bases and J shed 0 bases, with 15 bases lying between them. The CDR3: CASSSRTLVNQETQYF. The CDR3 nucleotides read TGTGCCAGCAGCTCCCGGACATTAGTTAACCAAGAGACCCAGTACTTC. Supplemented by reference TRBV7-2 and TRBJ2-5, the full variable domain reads GAGVSQSPSNKVTEKGKDVELRCDPISGHTALYWYRQSLGQGLEFLIYFQGNSAPDKSGLPSDRFSAERTGGSVSTLTIQRTQQEDSAVYLCASSSRTLVNQETQYFGPGTRLLVL.

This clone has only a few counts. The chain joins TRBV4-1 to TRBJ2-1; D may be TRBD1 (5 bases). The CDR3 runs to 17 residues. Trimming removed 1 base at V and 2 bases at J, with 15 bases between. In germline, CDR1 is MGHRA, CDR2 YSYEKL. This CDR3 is CASSQAIPGPAYNEQFF. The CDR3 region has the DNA TGCGCCAGCAGCCAAGCAATTCCAGGGCCTGCCTACAATGAGCAGTTCTTC.

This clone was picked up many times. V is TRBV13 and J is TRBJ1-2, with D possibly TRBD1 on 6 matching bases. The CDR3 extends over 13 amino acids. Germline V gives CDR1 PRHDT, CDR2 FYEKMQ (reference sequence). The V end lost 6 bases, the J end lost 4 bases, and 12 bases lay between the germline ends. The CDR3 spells CASRPTGPYGYTF. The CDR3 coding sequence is TGTGCCAGCAGACCAACAGGGCCCTATGGCTACACCTTC.

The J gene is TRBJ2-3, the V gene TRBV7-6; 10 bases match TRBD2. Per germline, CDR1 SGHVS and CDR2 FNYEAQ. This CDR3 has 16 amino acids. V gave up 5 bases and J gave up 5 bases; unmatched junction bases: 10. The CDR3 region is CASSQGSGGAVDTQYF. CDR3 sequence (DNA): TGTGCCAGCAGCCAAGGGAGCGGGGGGGCCGTAGATACGCAGTATTTT.

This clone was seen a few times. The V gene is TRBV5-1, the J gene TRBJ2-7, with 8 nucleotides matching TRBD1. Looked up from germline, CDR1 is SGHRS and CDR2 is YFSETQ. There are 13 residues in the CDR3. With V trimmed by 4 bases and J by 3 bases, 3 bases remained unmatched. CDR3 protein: CASSPGGRYEQYF. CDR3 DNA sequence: TGCGCCAGCAGCCCAGGGGGCCGCTACGAGCAGTACTTC.

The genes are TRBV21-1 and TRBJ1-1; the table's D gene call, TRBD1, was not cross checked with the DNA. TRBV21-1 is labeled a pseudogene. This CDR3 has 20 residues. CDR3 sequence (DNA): TGTGCCAGCCGTTTCCGGACAGGGCCAGATTTCGCCTGCCCAACGACTGAAGCTTTCTTT. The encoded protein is CASRFRTGPDFACPTTEAFF.

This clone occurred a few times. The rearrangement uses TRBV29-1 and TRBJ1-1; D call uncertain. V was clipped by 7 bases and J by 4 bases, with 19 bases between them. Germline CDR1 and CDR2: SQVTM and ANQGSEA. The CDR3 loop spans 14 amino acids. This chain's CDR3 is CSAVAGKRGTEAFF. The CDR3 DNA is TGCAGCGCTGTCGCGGGCAAGCGGGGCACTGAAGCTTTCTTT.

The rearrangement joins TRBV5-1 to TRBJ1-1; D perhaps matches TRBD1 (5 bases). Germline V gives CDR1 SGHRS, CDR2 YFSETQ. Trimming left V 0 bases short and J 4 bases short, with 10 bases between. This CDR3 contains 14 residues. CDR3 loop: CASSLAGLGTEAFF. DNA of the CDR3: TGCGCCAGCAGCTTGGCAGGGTTGGGCACTGAAGCTTTCTTT. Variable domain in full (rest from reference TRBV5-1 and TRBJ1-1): KAGVTQTPRYLIKTRGQQVTLSCSPISGHRSVSWYQQTPGQGLQFLFEYFSETQRNKGNFPGRFSGRQFSNSRSEMNVSTLELGDSALYLCASSLAGLGTEAFFGQGTRLTVV.

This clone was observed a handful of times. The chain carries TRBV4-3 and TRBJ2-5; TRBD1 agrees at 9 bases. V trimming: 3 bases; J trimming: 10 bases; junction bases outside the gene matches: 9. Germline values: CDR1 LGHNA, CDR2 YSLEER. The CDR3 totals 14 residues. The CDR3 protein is CASSHSGQGSGQYF. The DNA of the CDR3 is TGCGCCAGCAGCCACTCGGGACAGGGAAGTGGCCAGTACTTC.

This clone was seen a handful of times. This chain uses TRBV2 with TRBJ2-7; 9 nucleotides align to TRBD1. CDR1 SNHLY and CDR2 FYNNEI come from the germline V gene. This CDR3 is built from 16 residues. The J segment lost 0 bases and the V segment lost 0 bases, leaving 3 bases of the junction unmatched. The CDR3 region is CASSEAGQGSSYEQYF. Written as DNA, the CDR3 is TGTGCCAGCAGTGAAGCCGGACAGGGGAGCTCCTACGAGCAGTACTTC.

CDR3 amino acids: CASSLAGTGNQPQHF. The CDR3 DNA sequence: TGTGCCAGCAGCTTGGCCGGGACAGGCAATCAGCCCCAGCATTTT. This chain links TRBV5-4 with TRBJ1-5; 7 bases fit TRBD1. CDR1 SGHNT and CDR2 YYREEE come from the germline V gene (reference sequence). Trimming at V came to 0 bases and at J to 2 bases, leaving 2 bases not matched to a gene. The CDR3 length is 15 residues.

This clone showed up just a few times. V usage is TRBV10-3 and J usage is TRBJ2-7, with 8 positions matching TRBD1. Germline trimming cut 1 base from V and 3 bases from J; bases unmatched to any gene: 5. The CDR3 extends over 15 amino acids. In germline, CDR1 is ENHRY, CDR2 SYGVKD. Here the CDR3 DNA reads TGTGCCATCAGTGAGTACAGGACAGGGAACTACGAGCAGTACTTC. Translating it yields CAISEYRTGNYEQYF.

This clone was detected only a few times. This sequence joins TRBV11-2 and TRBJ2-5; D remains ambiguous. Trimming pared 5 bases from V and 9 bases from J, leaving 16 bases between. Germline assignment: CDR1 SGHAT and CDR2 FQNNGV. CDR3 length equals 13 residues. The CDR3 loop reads CASSLQTVEAQYF. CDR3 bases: TGTGCCAGCAGCCTGCAGACGGTCGAGGCCCAGTACTTC.

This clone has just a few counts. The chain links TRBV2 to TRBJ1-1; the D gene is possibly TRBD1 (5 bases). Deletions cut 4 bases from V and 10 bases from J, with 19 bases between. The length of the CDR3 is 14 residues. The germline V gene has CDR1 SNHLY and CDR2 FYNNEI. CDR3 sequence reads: CASSGIRGVLGAFF. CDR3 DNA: TGTGCCAGCAGTGGTATCCGGGGGGTCCTGGGAGCTTTCTTT.

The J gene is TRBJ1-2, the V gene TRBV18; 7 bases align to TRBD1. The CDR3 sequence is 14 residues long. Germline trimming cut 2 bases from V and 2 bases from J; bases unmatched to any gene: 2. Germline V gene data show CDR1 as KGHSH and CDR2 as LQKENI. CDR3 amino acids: CASSPAGQNYGYTF. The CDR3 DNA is TGTGCCAGCTCACCAGCGGGACAGAACTATGGCTACACCTTC.

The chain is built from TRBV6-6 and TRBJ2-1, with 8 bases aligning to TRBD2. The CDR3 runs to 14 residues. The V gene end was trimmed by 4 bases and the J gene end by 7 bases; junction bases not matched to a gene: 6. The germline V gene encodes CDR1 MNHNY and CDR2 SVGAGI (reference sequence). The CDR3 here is CASSLAGRGNEQFF. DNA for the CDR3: TGTGCCAGCAGTTTAGCGGGGAGGGGTAATGAGCAGTTCTTC.

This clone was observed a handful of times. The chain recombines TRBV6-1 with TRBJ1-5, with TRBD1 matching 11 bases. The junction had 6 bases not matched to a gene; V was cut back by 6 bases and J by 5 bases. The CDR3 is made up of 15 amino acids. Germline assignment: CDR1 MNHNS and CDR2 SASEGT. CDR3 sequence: CASSAGQGGHQPQHF. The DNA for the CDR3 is TGTGCCAGCAGCGCGGGACAGGGGGGTCATCAGCCCCAGCATTTT.